This T cell receptor (beta chain) was identified in a study of blood T cell repertoires in COVID-19. About the study: Sites in the United States, Italy and Spain provided acute and convalescent COVID-19 samples. PBMCs, B-cell-depleted T cells, or T cells were the source of the cDNA or gDNA that made up the material.

Sequencing used immunoSEQ multiplex PCR; TCRdb keeps in-frame clones, though not all of them. This table has 200,000 to 250,000 clones, roughly 84% appearing once. Cohort placement rested on clinical history that participants reported themselves. For recovered donors of Cohort 3, there were two negative PCRs, clearance, or symptom resolution. CDR1 SGHTA and CDR2 FQGNSA come from the germline V gene. V was shortened by 0 bases and J by 8 bases, with 13 bases between the two germline ends. The CDR3 spans 15 residues. This sequence joins TRBV7-2 and TRBJ1-4, with D tentatively TRBD1 (6 bases). The TCR originated in a woman between 35 and 50 years old who had recovered from COVID-19. The sequencing input was PBMCs or T cells enriched from blood (not recorded which). CDR3 sequence reads: CASSLAQGPGEKLFF. For the CDR3, the DNA is TGTGCCAGCAGCTTAGCGCAGGGGCCCGGGGAAAAACTGTTTTTT.